This T cell receptor (beta chain) comes out of a study of T cell responses to AZD1222 COVID-19 vaccine. Details on this clone: The antigen is not known.

Libraries were prepared by immunoSEQ multiplex PCR; TCRdb keeps only in-frame clonotypes and omits some of them. The table shows roughly 100,000 clones, with around 92% occurring only once. The CDR3 has 14 residues. The germline CDR1 and CDR2 sequences are KGHSH and LQKENI. V was cut by 3 bases and J by 1 base, with 9 bases left in between. Study-level points and caveats: In a largely white British group with more females than males, clonal diversity was possibly underestimated.

V gene TRBV18 combines with J gene TRBJ2-5; D call uncertain. This specimen was peripheral blood, taken on day 0 of AZD1222 vaccination. This TCR derives from an adult in good health. The CDR3 here is CASSPGWGQETQYF. In DNA form, the CDR3 reads TGTGCCAGCTCACCCGGATGGGGCCAAGAGACCCAGTACTTC.